The following is a T cell receptor (beta chain) sequence with its context. This sample is drawn from a study of blood T cell repertoires in COVID-19. CDR3 length equals 14 residues. J was trimmed by 5 bases and V by 4 bases; bases with no gene match: 5. Germline lookup yields CDR1 ENHRY and CDR2 SYGVKD. Clones were sequenced by immunoSEQ multiplex PCR, and TCRdb holds only the in-frame ones, with some missing. The sample shows some 310,000 clones, roughly 91% of them seen only once. The J gene is TRBJ2-3, the V gene TRBV10-3; 8 bases map to TRBD1. Sequences were obtained from peripheral blood. This clonotype was sampled from a man aged 45-65 years with active or convalescent COVID-19. The CDR3 is CAISAGQGRDTQYF. The CDR3 coding sequence is TGTGCCATCAGTGCAGGACAGGGACGAGATACGCAGTATTTT.